This T cell receptor (beta chain) appears in the sequencing data of a study of blood T cells in healthy people across ages. This clonotype was seen more than once but under ten times. Combining a sample-barcoded 5' primer with a J-beta primer mix, a second PCR ran for about 6 to 11 cycles. TCRdb re-called the 5' RACE reads with MiXCR, one entry per CDR3 protein. Of some 1.5 million distinct CDR3 sequences listed, roughly 27% were seen once; the top ten hold roughly 8.2%. The CDR3 sequence is 11 residues long. Trimming shortened V by 5 bases and J by 11 bases, and 12 bases separated the two germline ends.

This chain joins TRBV12-3 or TRBV12-4 and TRBJ1-1; D might be TRBD1 (6 bases). Sequencing was performed on blood. This receptor was taken from a woman under 40 in good health. CDR3: CASSQGGNAFF. CDR3 sequence (DNA): TGTGCCAGCAGTCAAGGGGGAAACGCTTTCTTT.